This section outlines one TCR beta chain sequence together with its context. There is no known antigen for this receptor. Base qualities were left out, and no much larger clone turns up one base away. This record belongs to a study of T cell responses to AZD1222 COVID-19 vaccine (dated by TCRdb to the early 2020s). As for the study more broadly: TCR sequencing was performed for roughly 240 trial participants, of whom approximately 200 were given two doses of AZD1222 and approximately 25 were given two doses of MenACWY control vaccine. Trial participants were enrolled into age subgroups of 18-55, 56-69 and 70-plus years, which contained roughly 150, 30 and 60 TCR-sequenced participants, respectively.

The CDR3 regions of human TCRbeta chains were subjected to immunosequencing. Per the original workflow: TCRs in the repertoires were matched against a reference library of SARS-CoV-2-specific TCRs that had been generated with the MIRA antigen-specificity platform. Breadth was defined as the fraction of unique TCRs that were SARS-CoV-2-associated, and depth was defined as the fraction of total T cells that were SARS-CoV-2-associated. Using the MIRA data, each spike-specific TCR was mapped to the spike region that the TCR reacts to and placed in a CD4 or CD8 class. Log10-transformed breadth and depth values were compared by one-way ANOVA with Sidak's multiple comparisons tests. TCRdb took over this immuneACCESS table, retaining in-frame rearrangements with V and J assigned. Such tables are incomplete; in checked studies, under half of the missing clones stem from an unresolved V gene, and the remainder is unexplained. V, J and clone size are taken as reported in that table, and D and trimming were inferred from the DNA itself. The sample records fewer than 95,000 clones, around 93% of which are singletons. The ten largest clones take up about 8% of the sample.

Broad study findings and their caveats: In the small 56-69-year group, the increase in depth fell short of significance, most likely because of low power. Most participants were white British and females outnumbered males, and the authors suggested that clonal diversity may have been underestimated. After two AZD1222 doses, spike-specific TCR breadth and depth were significantly higher than at day 0 and than in MenACWY recipients. Reportedly, almost half of the unique spike-specific TCRs recognized epitopes lying outside the regions that are mutated in the B.1.351 and B.1.1.7 variants. Conclusions about previously exposed vaccinees are limited, since just 5 to 7 AZD1222 recipients were seropositive for SARS-CoV-2 at baseline. The whole spike protein was spanned by vaccine-associated CD4 TCRs, and dominant responses were seen in regions 160-218 and 743-854. Because no day 14 peak-response samples were available, the repertoires could be characterized only after the peak T cell response.

The label giving this sample's time point can be read as: about 28 days (+/-7) after the second vaccine dose. Because spike-specific TCR depth and breadth did not differ between the two schedules, AZD1222 recipients who got a second dose at roughly 4 weeks were pooled with those who got a second dose at roughly 12 weeks. Vaccinee samples were obtained from the UK trials COV001 and COV002, which included a single-blind randomized controlled phase 2/3 trial of AZD1222 (ChAdOx1 nCoV-19) in healthy adults. Trial participant PBMC samples were collected at day 0 and day 28 after the second dose for TCRbeta chain sequencing. From its cysteine to its phenylalanine, the CDR3 spans 16 amino acids. Of all the DNA, just the CDR3 is kept, 48 bases in frame from base 1. V is pruned by 6 bases and J by 5 bases, leaving 11 bases of the junction without a gene match. The germline V gene encodes CDR1 MGHDK and CDR2 SYGVNS.

This clonotype was sampled from an adult who received the AZD1222 COVID-19 vaccine. The sequencing used peripheral blood, collected 28 days after the second AZD1222 dose. The chain is made from TRBV25-1 and TRBJ2-1; 9 of the junction bases match TRBD2. CDR3 reads: CASSPTLAGIDNEQFF. Read as DNA, the sequence is TGTGCCAGCAGCCCTACCCTAGCGGGAATCGACAATGAGCAGTTCTTC.